Listed here are 13 T cell receptor beta chains from one sample, sequenced in a study of response to subunit inactivated influenza vaccine. A single record per CDR3 protein comes from TCRdb applying MiXCR to the RT-PCR reads. The table lists 500,000 or so distinct CDR3 sequences, approximately 15% of them singletons. The input for sequencing was CD4+ T cells sorted from PBMCs, taken approximately 25 months after vaccination. The receptors here all came from a man between 50 and 70 years old who received an inactivated influenza vaccine.

The chain has TRBV20-1 and TRBJ2-3; D remains ambiguous. The V end was cut by 2 bases, the J end by 8 bases, with 11 bases between. This CDR3 has 12 amino acids. Per germline, CDR1 DFQATT and CDR2 SNEGSKA (reference sequence). The CDR3: CSARLGWGTQYF. The DNA for the CDR3 is TGCAGTGCTAGATTAGGCTGGGGTACGCAGTATTTT.

In its sample, this clonotype was seen many times. The V gene is TRBV20-1, the J gene TRBJ2-2, with D possibly called TRBD1 or TRBD2 (6 bases each). Germline-derived CDR1 and CDR2 are DFQATT and SNEGSKA (reference sequence). V lost 2 bases and J 5 bases, leaving 9 bases between the germline ends. The length of the CDR3 is 13 residues. CDR3 coding DNA: TGCAGTGCTAGAAAGGGGGGAACCGGGGAGCTGTTTTTT. It is translated as CSARKGGTGELFF.

Only a few counts were recorded for this clonotype. The rearrangement uses TRBV18 and TRBJ1-4; D call uncertain. V was clipped by 3 bases and J by 3 bases, with 17 bases between them. The germline gives CDR1 KGHSH, CDR2 LQKENI. The CDR3 covers 17 residues. Here the CDR3 DNA reads TGTGCCAGCTCACCCCCCAGTGCCGGGGTAGCTAATGAAAAACTGTTTTTT. It translates to CASSPPSAGVANEKLFF.

This clonotype was found a few times. The chain employs TRBV6-2 or TRBV6-3 and TRBJ2-1; D is possibly TRBD2 (6 bases). V was cut by 6 bases and J by 0 bases, with 15 bases left in between. Germline CDR1 MNHEY, CDR2 SVGEGT. CDR3 size: 16 residues. The CDR3 DNA reads TGTGCCAGCAGCACCAGGACTAAGAGCTCCTACAATGAGCAGTTCTTC. Amino acid sequence: CASSTRTKSSYNEQFF.

This sequence joins TRBV28 and TRBJ2-2; D remains unclear. V was shortened by 3 bases and J by 2 bases, with 7 bases between the two germline ends. CDR1 and CDR2 from the germline V gene are MDHEN and SYDVKM. This CDR3 region has 14 residues. The DNA for the CDR3 is TGTGCCAGCAGTTTGATCAGAAACACCGGGGAGCTGTTTTTT. The encoded protein is CASSLIRNTGELFF.

The chain uses TRBV6-1 and TRBJ2-6; 8 bases are shared with TRBD2. The V gene's germline CDR1 is MNHNS and CDR2 SASEGT. The ends lost 6 bases at V and 3 bases at J; junction bases unmatched: 4. The CDR3 loop spans 15 amino acids. The DNA for the CDR3 is TGTGCCAGCAGGCGGGGGGTTTATGGGGCCAACGTCCTGACTTTC. This sequence encodes CASRRGVYGANVLTF.

This clonotype turned up a few times. The chain combines TRBV29-1 with TRBJ2-7, with 7 bases matching TRBD1. This CDR3 is built from 14 residues. The germline V gene encodes CDR1 SQVTM and CDR2 ANQGSEA. Losses at the gene ends were 6 bases for V and 0 bases for J; bases not matched to a gene: 8. CDR3 region: CSVEDRISSYEQYF. Here the CDR3 DNA reads TGCAGCGTCGAGGACAGGATTAGCTCCTACGAGCAGTACTTC.

The sample holds a few counts of this clonotype. V usage is TRBV24-1 and J usage is TRBJ2-2, with D possibly TRBD2 on 6 matching bases. V lost 1 base to trimming and J lost 4 bases, with 9 bases between them. Germline CDR1 is KGHDR and CDR2 is SFDVKD. This CDR3 spans 15 amino acids. The CDR3 sequence: CATSDFRGSTGELFF. The CDR3 nucleotides read TGTGCCACCAGTGATTTTCGGGGGAGCACCGGGGAGCTGTTTTTT.

This clonotype was recorded once. Because the CDR3 is missing its conserved closing phenylalanine or tryptophan, this is likely a read error. V gene TRBV25-1 combines with J gene TRBJ2-1; 9 bases match TRBD2. CDR1 is MGHDK, CDR2 SYGVNS, per germline. With V trimmed by 6 bases and J by 8 bases, 8 bases remained unmatched. CDR3 length: 14 residues. CDR3 in DNA: TGTGCCAGCAGCCCTAGCGGGATTCTCCATGAGCAGTTCTCC. Translation: CASSPSGILHEQFS.

This clonotype was counted only a few times. The V call is TRBV6-1, the J call TRBJ1-4; maybe TRBD1 (6 bases). CDR1 and CDR2 (germline): MNHNS, SASEGT. CDR3 size: 15 residues. V dropped 3 bases and J dropped 3 bases, with 11 bases sitting between them. CDR3 nucleotide sequence: TGTGCCAGCAGTGATTACAGGGTTTCTAATGAAAAACTGTTTTTT. Amino acids: CASSDYRVSNEKLFF.

Only a few counts were recorded for this clonotype. This chain uses TRBV2 with TRBJ1-2, with a tentative D call TRBD1 (5 bases). Germline-derived CDR1 and CDR2 are SNHLY and FYNNEI. Trimming left V 2 bases short and J 4 bases short, with 14 bases between. The CDR3 runs to 15 residues. CDR3 protein: CASSETRLGGYGYTF. CDR3 DNA: TGTGCCAGCAGTGAAACCCGACTCGGGGGCTATGGCTACACCTTC. Full variable domain (outside the CDR3, taken from reference TRBV2 and TRBJ1-2): EPEVTQTPSHQVTQMGQEVILRCVPISNHLYFYWYRQILGQKVEFLVSFYNNEISEKSEIFDDQFSVERPDGSNFTLKIRSTKLEDSAMYFCASSETRLGGYGYTFGSGTRLTVV.

The sample holds a few counts of this clonotype. V usage is TRBV5-5 and J usage is TRBJ2-7; D possibly corresponds to TRBD2 (5 bases). CDR1 and CDR2 from the germline V gene are SGHKS and YYEKEE (reference sequence). This CDR3 comprises 14 residues. V lost 0 bases and J 9 bases, leaving 16 bases between the germline ends. DNA for the CDR3: TGTGCCAGCAGCTTGGACCGTGCGACTACGGTGCAGTACTTC. This codes for CASSLDRATTVQYF.

This clonotype was recorded a few times. V and J are TRBV5-1 and TRBJ2-7, with D possibly TRBD2 on 5 matching bases. Trimming took 0 bases from V and 3 from J, leaving 13 bases between them. The V gene's germline CDR1 is SGHRS and CDR2 YFSETQ. The CDR3 length is 15 residues. DNA of the CDR3: TGCGCCAGCAGCTTGGCAGACCGACGGGGCTACGAGCAGTACTTC. Translation gives CASSLADRRGYEQYF.